The rows below give T cell receptor beta chains drawn from one sample of a study of T-cell memory formation after mild COVID-19. TCRdb fed the 5' RACE reads into MiXCR, producing one record per CDR3 protein. Of 200,000 to 300,000 distinct CDR3 sequences in the sample, roughly 14% were seen once. Sequenced: PBMCs or a T cell subset sorted from them (not recorded which). The receptors originated from an adult woman who had mild COVID-19 (a few samples of this study predate the infection). Cell type and time point are not known. The CDR3 runs from the conserved cysteine through the conserved F or W. A D gene is named only where the DNA matches it firmly. Size is omitted from some rows. Given values are once, few, many or a class for expanded clones.

CDR3 DNA: TGTGCCAGCAGCCGGACTAGCGGGGCACACGAGCAGTACTTC
CDR3 protein: CASSRTSGAHEQYF
J gene: TRBJ2-7
V gene: TRBV7-8
clone size: -
D gene: TRBD2

CDR3 DNA: TGTGCCAGCAGCGTCGGGCTAGCCGGCTACGAGCAGTACTTC
CDR3 protein: CASSVGLAGYEQYF
J gene: TRBJ2-7
V gene: TRBV9
clone size: few
D gene: -

CDR3 DNA: TGTGCCAGCAGCCCAGGTAGCGGGGGAACTCCTGGAGATACGCAGTATTTT
CDR3 protein: CASSPGSGGTPGDTQYF
J gene: TRBJ2-3
V gene: TRBV5-4
clone size: few
D gene: TRBD2

CDR3 DNA: TGCAGTGCTAGAGTGGGGACAGCGGCTATCTCCGAGCAGTACTTC
CDR3 protein: CSARVGTAAISEQYF
J gene: TRBJ2-7
V gene: TRBV20-1
clone size: few
D gene: TRBD1

CDR3 DNA: TGCGCCAGCAGCGATACTAGCGGGAGCCCCTACGAGCAGTACTTC
CDR3 protein: CASSDTSGSPYEQYF
J gene: TRBJ2-7
V gene: TRBV5-1
clone size: many
D gene: TRBD2

CDR3 DNA: TGTGCCAGCAGCCATGGGACTAGCGGGAGCAGGGAGACCCAGTACTTC
CDR3 protein: CASSHGTSGSRETQYF
J gene: TRBJ2-5
V gene: TRBV7-8
clone size: few
D gene: TRBD2

CDR3 DNA: TGTGCCAGCAGCTTAGTCACCGGGATAGGCACTGAAGCTTTCTTT
CDR3 protein: CASSLVTGIGTEAFF
J gene: TRBJ1-1
V gene: TRBV11-2
clone size: -
D gene: -

CDR3 DNA: TGTGCCAGCATCCCACGGCAGCGGAGCTCCTACGAGCAGTACTTC
CDR3 protein: CASIPRQRSSYEQYF
J gene: TRBJ2-7
V gene: TRBV5-6
clone size: few
D gene: -

CDR3 DNA: TGTGCCAGCAGCCTTAGGCGGGAGGGTTCCTACGAGCAGTACTTC
CDR3 protein: CASSLRREGSYEQYF
J gene: TRBJ2-7
V gene: TRBV12-1
clone size: few
D gene: -

CDR3 DNA: TGTGCCAGCAGCCATGGGACAGGGGGCGACGAGCAGTACTTC
CDR3 protein: CASSHGTGGDEQYF
J gene: TRBJ2-7
V gene: TRBV4-2
clone size: few
D gene: TRBD1

CDR3 DNA: TGTGCCAGCAGACTTGGAACAGGGGGCTACACCTTC
CDR3 protein: CASRLGTGGYTF
J gene: TRBJ1-2
V gene: TRBV7-2
clone size: few
D gene: -

CDR3 DNA: TGCGCCAGCAGCCTGACGACAGGAATGAACACTGAAGCTTTCTTT
CDR3 protein: CASSLTTGMNTEAFF
J gene: TRBJ1-1
V gene: TRBV5-1
clone size: many
D gene: -

CDR3 DNA: TGCAGTGCTAGCGGGACTAGCGGAGGTAGCTCCTACAATGAGCAGTTCTTC
CDR3 protein: CSASGTSGGSSYNEQFF
J gene: TRBJ2-1
V gene: TRBV20-1
clone size: -
D gene: TRBD2